This T cell receptor beta chain was captured by sequencing in a study of T cell changes during pregnancy in multiple sclerosis. Profiled with immunoSEQ multiplex PCR; TCRdb holds only in-frame clones, not every one. The table has nearly 40,000 clones, 92% seen once. The CDR3 consists of 14 residues. Trimming shortened V by 0 bases and J by 3 bases, and 11 bases separated the two germline ends. Germline-derived CDR1 and CDR2 are GTSNPN and SVGIG (reference sequence). This chain links TRBV30 with TRBJ1-2; a weak D match, TRBD1 (5 bases). The TCR originated in a female donor with multiple sclerosis, enrolled in a pregnancy study. Sequences were derived from CD4+ T cells from peripheral blood mononuclear cells, sampled before pregnancy. As DNA, the CDR3 is TGTGCCTGGAGTGTACGTCAGGGTGACTATGGCTACACCTTC. Protein product: CAWSVRQGDYGYTF. The whole variable domain, filled in from reference TRBV30 and TRBJ1-2, reads SQTIHQWPATLVQPVGSPLSLECTVEGTSNPNLYWYRQAAGRGLQLLFYSVGIGQISSEVPQNLSASRPQDRQFILSSKKLLLSDSGFYLCAWSVRQGDYGYTFGSGTRLTVV.